This T cell receptor beta chain was sequenced during a study of blood T cell repertoires in COVID-19. The data were produced by immunoSEQ multiplex PCR, yet TCRdb's version contains in-frame clones alone and is incomplete. Of fewer than 150,000 clones listed, around nine tenths are singletons. The CDR3 contains 15 residues. CDR1 is SGDLS, CDR2 YYNGEE, per germline. V lost 6 bases and J lost 1, with 15 bases in between. This clone has just one count. The V gene is TRBV9, the J gene TRBJ2-3, with D perhaps TRBD1 (6 bases). The sequenced material came from peripheral blood. This sequence was found in a woman aged 40 to 50 with acute or convalescent COVID-19. CDR3 DNA: TGTGCCAGCACCCCGGGGTGGGGGCGCACAGATACGCAGTATTTT. The encoded protein is CASTPGWGRTDTQYF.